A single sample is the source of the 8 T cell receptor beta chains below, sequenced in a study of PD-L1 blockade in urothelial cancer. Assay: immunoSEQ multiplex PCR; the TCRdb copy retains only in-frame clones and omits some. The repertoire holds some 45,000 clones, 70% to 90% seen once, with around 3.9% in the top ten. The material was PBMCs, obtained around atezolizumab (anti-PD-L1) treatment. The receptors shown here come from an elderly man with urothelial cancer.

The V call is TRBV23-1, the J call TRBJ2-1; D may be TRBD1 (6 bases). TRBV23-1 is treated as an ORF (open reading frame) with a function not yet certain. Trimming shortened V by 2 bases and J by 7 bases, and 21 bases separated the two germline ends. The CDR3 is 17 residues long. CDR3 protein: CASSQPRGWAEWNEQFF. The CDR3 DNA follows: TGCGCCAGCAGTCAACCCAGGGGCTGGGCGGAGTGGAATGAGCAGTTCTTC.

This rearrangement joins TRBV5-6 to TRBJ2-5; TRBD2 agrees at 8 bases. This CDR3 comprises 16 residues. V trimming: 5 bases; J trimming: 1 base; junction bases outside the gene matches: 10. Per the germline V gene, CDR1 is SGHDT and CDR2 is YYEEEE. The CDR3 spells CASSPTSARSQETQYF. The CDR3, as DNA: TGTGCCAGCAGTCCGACTAGCGCCCGAAGCCAAGAGACCCAGTACTTC.

The table lists this clone with a count of one. The chain has TRBV28 and TRBJ1-2, with TRBD1 matching over 8 bases. V lost 3 bases to trimming and J lost 8 bases; unmatched junction nucleotides: 5. The CDR3 is 13 residues long. Germline loops: CDR1 MDHEN, CDR2 SYDVKM. The CDR3 sequence is CASSFTGGQGYTF. In DNA, the CDR3 is TGTGCCAGCAGTTTTACAGGGGGTCAAGGCTACACCTTC.

The chain combines TRBV5-1 with TRBJ1-1; TRBD1 agrees at 8 bases. Germline CDR1 and CDR2: SGHRS and YFSETQ. Trimming at V came to 5 bases and at J to 7 bases, leaving 4 bases not matched to a gene. The CDR3 sequence is 12 residues long. The CDR3 sequence is CASSRDRNEAFF. The DNA for the CDR3 is TGCGCCAGCAGTCGGGACAGGAATGAAGCTTTCTTT.

The chain uses TRBV5-1 and TRBJ2-7; D is possibly TRBD2 (6 bases). Germline V gene data show CDR1 as SGHRS and CDR2 as YFSETQ. The CDR3 spans 14 residues. V lost 0 bases and J lost 4, with 11 bases in between. The CDR3 region has the DNA TGCGCCAGCAGCTTGGAGGAGGGCCCGTACGAGCAGTACTTC. Encoded protein: CASSLEEGPYEQYF.

The chain recombines TRBV5-1 with TRBJ2-5; 9 bases agree with TRBD2. Germline V gene sequence: CDR1 SGHRS, CDR2 YFSETQ. Germline trimming cut 0 bases from V and 5 bases from J; bases unmatched to any gene: 5. The CDR3 covers 15 residues. CDR3 amino acids: CASSLELAGTETQYF. In nucleotides, the CDR3 is TGCGCCAGCAGCTTGGAACTAGCGGGCACGGAGACCCAGTACTTC.

The genes are TRBV21-1 and TRBJ1-1; TRBD1, the table's D call, was not compared with the DNA. TRBV21-1 is tagged as a pseudogene. The CDR3 is 15 residues long. CDR3 sequence: CASSKEEQENTEAFF. CDR3 in DNA: TGTGCCAGCAGCAAAGAGGAACAGGAGAACACTGAAGCTTTCTTT.

The rearrangement uses TRBV2 and TRBJ2-1, with 12 bases fitting TRBD2. The trim removed 0 bases at V and 0 bases at J, leaving 9 bases unmatched. Germline assignment: CDR1 SNHLY and CDR2 FYNNEI. The CDR3 sequence is 20 residues long. For the CDR3, the DNA is TGTGCCAGCAGTGAAGCGACTAGCGGGAGTTTTGGGAGCTCCTACAATGAGCAGTTCTTC. It codes for CASSEATSGSFGSSYNEQFF.